The sequence of this T cell receptor (beta chain) was determined in a study of blood T cells in healthy people across ages. Sample-barcoded 5' priming and a J-beta primer mix drove a second PCR of roughly 7 to 11 cycles. A single record per CDR3 protein comes from TCRdb applying MiXCR to the 5' RACE reads. The sample contains some 1.4 million distinct CDR3 sequences, around 42% of which appear only once. This clonotype was counted between two and nine times. The V gene's germline CDR1 is SGHKS and CDR2 YYEKEE (reference sequence). With 0 bases clipped from V and 4 bases from J, the junction kept 9 bases outside the gene matches. This CDR3 has 16 residues.

The chain employs TRBV5-5 and TRBJ1-1; 7 nucleotides agree with TRBD1. The sequence was collected from a woman aged 18 to 35 in good health. The sample comprised blood. CDR3 in amino acids: CASSLVRGLDSTEAFF. The CDR3 region has the DNA TGTGCCAGCAGCTTGGTAAGGGGGCTAGATAGCACTGAAGCTTTCTTT.